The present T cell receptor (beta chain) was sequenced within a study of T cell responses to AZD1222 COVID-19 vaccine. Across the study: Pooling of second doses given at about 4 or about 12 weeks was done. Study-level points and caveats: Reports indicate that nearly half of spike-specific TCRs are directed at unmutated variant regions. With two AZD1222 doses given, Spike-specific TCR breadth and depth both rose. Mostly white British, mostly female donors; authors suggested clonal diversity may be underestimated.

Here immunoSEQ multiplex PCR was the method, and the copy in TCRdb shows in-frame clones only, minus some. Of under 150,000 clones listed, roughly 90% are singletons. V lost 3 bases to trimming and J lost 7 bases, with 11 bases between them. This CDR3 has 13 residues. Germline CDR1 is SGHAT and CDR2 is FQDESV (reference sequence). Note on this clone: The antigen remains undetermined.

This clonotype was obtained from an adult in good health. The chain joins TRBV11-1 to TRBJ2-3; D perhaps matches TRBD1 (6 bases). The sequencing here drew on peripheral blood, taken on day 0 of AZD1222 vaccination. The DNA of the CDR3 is TGTGCCAGCAGCTTCTTCAGGGGAAATACGCAGTATTTT. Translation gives CASSFFRGNTQYF.